This T cell receptor beta chain was identified during a study of T-cell reconstitution after alpha-beta-depleted transplantation in children. In germline, CDR1 is SEHNR, CDR2 FQNEAQ (reference sequence). V dropped 5 bases and J dropped 6 bases, with 15 bases sitting between them. CDR3 length: 14 residues. This clonotype was detected many times. Unique molecular identifiers were used in preparing the TCRbeta library. TCRdb re-analysed the PCR reads in MiXCR, keeping a single row per CDR3 protein. The sample lists around 200,000 distinct CDR3 sequences, roughly 9% occurring once. This receptor was taken from a human donor who donated a stem cell graft to a child with acute lymphoblastic leukemia. The material sequenced was PBMCs from the stem cell graft donor, taken from the stem cell graft. The chain employs TRBV7-9 and TRBJ2-3; tentatively, D is TRBD2 (6 bases). DNA of the CDR3: TGTGCCAGCAGCACCCGGACTACCGGGGATACGCAGTATTTT. It yields the protein CASSTRTTGDTQYF.